These 4 T cell receptor beta chains were all obtained from the same sample, sequenced in a study of blood T cell repertoires in COVID-19. The assay was immunoSEQ multiplex PCR, and TCRdb's table has in-frame clones only and misses some. The sample includes 250,000 to 300,000 clones, 86% of them seen just once. Sequencing was done on a sample of peripheral blood. Receptor source: a woman in her twenties or thirties with COVID-19, enrolled during active disease.

The chain links TRBV5-1 to TRBJ1-6; 7 bases agree with TRBD1. V lost 1 base and J lost 4; bases outside the gene matches: 8. The CDR3 contains 17 residues. Germline values: CDR1 SGHRS, CDR2 YFSETQ. DNA of the CDR3: TGCGCCAGCAGCTTGTCCTATGACAGGGCTTATAATTCACCCCTCCACTTT. It encodes CASSLSYDRAYNSPLHF.

The chain uses TRBV7-8 and TRBJ2-1, with 10 bases matching TRBD2. This CDR3 has 16 residues. CDR1 is SGHVS and CDR2 is FQNEAQ in the germline V gene. J gave up 9 bases and V 5 bases, and 13 bases lay outside the gene matches. In nucleotides, the CDR3 is TGTGCCAGCAGCCCCACCCGAGCGGGGGGGCGGAGTGAGCAGTTCTTC. Amino acids: CASSPTRAGGRSEQFF.

This clone turned up a few times. The chain uses TRBV6-2 or TRBV6-3 and TRBJ1-5, with 7 bases matching TRBD1. The germline V gene encodes CDR1 MNHEY and CDR2 SVGEGT. V was clipped by 5 bases and J by 1 base; unmatched bases: 5. The length of the CDR3 is 15 residues. CDR3 amino acids: CASSPGQISNQPQHF. The DNA for the CDR3 is TGTGCCAGCAGTCCGGGACAGATAAGCAATCAGCCCCAGCATTTT.

This clone occurred once. The V and J genes are TRBV18 and TRBJ1-4; D not resolved. Trimming removed 0 bases at V and 8 bases at J, with 13 bases between. The CDR3 totals 15 residues. Per the germline V gene, CDR1 is KGHSH and CDR2 is LQKENI. CDR3 amino acids: CASSPPPGSGEKLFF. CDR3 sequence (DNA): TGTGCCAGCTCACCACCGCCGGGATCTGGAGAAAAACTGTTTTTT. Variable domain in full (rest from reference TRBV18 and TRBJ1-4): NAGVMQNPRHLVRRRGQEARLRCSPMKGHSHVYWYRQLPEEGLKFMVYLQKENIIDESGMPKERFSAEFPKEGPSILRIQQVVRGDSAAYFCASSPPPGSGEKLFFGSGTQLSVL.